This T cell receptor beta chain was identified in a study of metastatic and nonmetastatic thyroid tumors. Looking at the study overall: Comparison of repertoires was carried out across blood and tumor or nodule tissue from malignant and benign thyroid patients.

TCRdb re-processed the PCR reads through MiXCR. The sample consists of about 30,000 clones, 3.5% to 5% of them appearing once. CDR3 length: 15 amino acids. The junction had 9 bases not matched to a gene; V was cut back by 3 bases and J by 7 bases. In germline, CDR1 is ENHRY, CDR2 SYGVKD. This clone was seen only a few times. The sample holds other DNA sequences that translate to the same CDR3. Thyroid surgery was preceded by no treatment in any patient. The specimen was blood. V and J are TRBV10-3 and TRBJ2-7, with 10 bases aligning to TRBD1. The receptor's source is a female donor with papillary thyroid cancer or a benign thyroid nodule (not recorded which). Some clones in this sample may be carry-over from other donors' samples. The CDR3 coding sequence is TGTGCCATCAGTGACCCGGACAGGGGGAGACGAGAGCAGTACTTC. Residues: CAISDPDRGRREQYF.